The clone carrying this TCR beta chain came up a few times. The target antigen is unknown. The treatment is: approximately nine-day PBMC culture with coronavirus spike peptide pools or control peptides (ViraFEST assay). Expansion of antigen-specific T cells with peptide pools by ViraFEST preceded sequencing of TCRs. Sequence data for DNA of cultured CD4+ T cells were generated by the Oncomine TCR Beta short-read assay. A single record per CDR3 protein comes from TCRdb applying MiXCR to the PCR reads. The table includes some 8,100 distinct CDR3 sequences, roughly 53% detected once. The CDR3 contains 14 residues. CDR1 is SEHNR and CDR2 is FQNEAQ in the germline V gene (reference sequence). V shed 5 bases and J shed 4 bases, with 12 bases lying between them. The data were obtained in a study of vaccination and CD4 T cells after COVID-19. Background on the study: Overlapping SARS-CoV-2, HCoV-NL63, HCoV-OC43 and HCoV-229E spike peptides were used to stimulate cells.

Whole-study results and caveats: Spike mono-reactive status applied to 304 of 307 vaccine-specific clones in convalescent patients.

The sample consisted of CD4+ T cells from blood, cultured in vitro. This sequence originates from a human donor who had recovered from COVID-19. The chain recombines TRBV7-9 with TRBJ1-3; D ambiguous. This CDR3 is CASSDQARGNTIYF. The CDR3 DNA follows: TGTGCCAGCAGCGATCAGGCACGGGGAAACACCATATATTTT.